This T cell receptor (beta chain) was sequenced in a study of T cell repertoires in cytomegalovirus infection. Looking at the study overall: Carrying CMV and the relevant HLA type showed in public TCR beta signatures.

This clonotype was counted a few times. Its antigen is not identified. The CDR3 is made up of 13 amino acids. Germline CDR1 and CDR2: ENHRY and SYGVKD. Trimming pared 6 bases from V and 7 bases from J, leaving 16 bases between. The study's findings and limits: The ex vivo response showed dominance by HLA-C-restricted CMV-specific TCR beta clonotypes.

Using its own MiXCR run on the reads, TCRdb lists one record per CDR3 protein. This sample yields more than 150,000 distinct CDR3 sequences, of which roughly 30% are seen a single time; approximately 30% belongs to the top ten. The chain combines TRBV10-3 with TRBJ2-7; D tentatively fits TRBD1 or TRBD2 (5 bases each). The clonotype comes from a human donor in good health (CMV status not recorded). Some clones in this sample may be carry-over from other donors' samples. The sequenced material came from PBMCs. The CDR3 reads CAISSYGREEQYF. For the CDR3, the DNA is TGTGCCATCAGCTCCTACGGCAGGGAGGAGCAGTACTTC.